This TCR beta chain originates from a study of identical twins. Using its own MiXCR run on the 5' RACE reads, TCRdb lists one record per CDR3 protein. In the table there are approximately 700,000 distinct CDR3 sequences, 15% to 20% of which are singletons. V was cut by 2 bases and J by 5 bases, with 16 bases left in between. Germline loops: CDR1 SGHTA, CDR2 FQGNSA. The CDR3 contains 15 residues. These data also formed part of another study, on T cells expressing NK-cell markers.

Material for sequencing was PBMCs. The source is a woman between 18 and 30 years old in good health. This chain uses TRBV7-2 with TRBJ2-7; D might be TRBD1 (5 bases). The CDR3 DNA reads as TGTGCCAGCAGCTTAAGGAGCAGGGTACCCCACGAGCAGTACTTC. Translation gives CASSLRSRVPHEQYF.